These 28 T cell receptor beta chains share one sample of origin, sequenced in a study of blood T cells in healthy people across ages. For the second PCR, which ran for about 7 to 12 cycles, a sample-barcoded 5' primer and a J-beta primer mix were used. One entry per CDR3 protein, called by TCRdb with MiXCR from the 5' RACE reads. In the table there are fewer than 2,000,000 distinct CDR3 sequences, about 39% of which are singletons. The specimen was blood. The receptors were sampled from a human donor in good health.

As regards this clonotype: One base away lies a much larger clone, so this may be a sequencing read error. V gene TRBV29-1 combines with J gene TRBJ2-3; 9 nucleotides match TRBD1. The ends lost 8 bases at V and 4 bases at J; junction bases unmatched: 13. CDR1 SQVTM and CDR2 ANQGSEA come from the germline V gene. The CDR3 consists of 15 residues. The CDR3 loop is CSIVEWTGDADTQYF. The CDR3 nucleotides read TGCAGCATTGTCGAGTGGACAGGGGACGCAGATACGCAGTATTTT.

The chain uses TRBV4-3 and TRBJ2-5; 9 nucleotides align to TRBD2. Germline V CDR1 and CDR2: LGHNA, YSLEER. V shed 1 base, J shed 1 base, and the junction held 1 base outside the gene matches. This CDR3 is 15 amino acids long. The DNA of the CDR3 is TGCGCCAGCAGCCAAGTAGCGGGGGCCCAAGAGACCCAGTACTTC. Translation: CASSQVAGAQETQYF.

A few counts support this clonotype. The V and J genes are TRBV7-2 and TRBJ2-4; TRBD1 aligns across 9 bases. The CDR3 totals 13 residues. V was pared by 5 bases and J by 8 bases, with 4 bases of the junction left unmatched. Germline CDR1 SGHTA, CDR2 FQGNSA. DNA for the CDR3: TGTGCCAGCAGCGTACAGGGGGCCGACATTCAGTACTTC. As protein: CASSVQGADIQYF.

CDR3 sequence: CASSQVGAGPNYEQYF. In DNA form, the CDR3 reads TGCGCCAGCAGCCAAGTTGGGGCAGGGCCGAACTACGAGCAGTACTTC. The V gene is TRBV4-3, the J gene TRBJ2-7, with D possibly matching TRBD1 (5 bases). Germline V lookup: CDR1 LGHNA, CDR2 YSLEER. V was clipped by 1 base and J by 3 bases, with 16 bases between them. The CDR3 loop spans 16 amino acids.

The rearrangement links TRBV7-9 to TRBJ2-1; 10 nucleotides agree with TRBD2. CDR3 length: 15 amino acids. Trimming at V came to 5 bases and at J to 4 bases, leaving 5 bases not matched to a gene. Germline CDR1 is SEHNR and CDR2 is FQNEAQ (reference sequence). The CDR3 is CASSQSGGEYNEQFF. The CDR3 region has the DNA TGTGCCAGCAGCCAAAGCGGGGGGGAGTACAATGAGCAGTTCTTC.

This clonotype was seen a handful of times. V gene TRBV6-6 combines with J gene TRBJ2-7; no clear D gene. The V and J ends lost 6 bases and 2 bases respectively, with 14 bases between them. CDR1 and CDR2 (germline): MNHNY, SVGAGI (reference sequence). The CDR3 is made up of 14 amino acids. The CDR3 here is CASRPTHKTYEQYF. Here the CDR3 DNA reads TGTGCCAGCAGGCCCACGCATAAAACCTACGAGCAGTACTTC.

This rearrangement joins TRBV15 to TRBJ1-1; no clear D gene. In germline, CDR1 is LNHNV, CDR2 YYDKDF (reference sequence). The CDR3 sequence is 12 residues long. Trimming left V 0 bases short and J 10 bases short, with 9 bases between. The CDR3 DNA reads as TGTGCCACCAGCAGAGATACAGTTTTAGCTTTCTTT. It translates to CATSRDTVLAFF. Full variable domain (remainder filled in from reference TRBV15 and TRBJ1-1): DAMVIQNPRYQVTQFGKPVTLSCSQTLNHNVMYWYQQKSSQAPKLLFHYYDKDFNNEADTPDNFQSRRPNTSFCFLDIRSPGLGDTAMYLCATSRDTVLAFFGQGTRLTVV.

The chain recombines TRBV6-5 with TRBJ1-2, with a possible D match to TRBD1 (6 bases). Germline assignment: CDR1 MNHEY and CDR2 SVGAGI. Trimming shortened V by 6 bases and J by 5 bases, and 19 bases separated the two germline ends. This CDR3 has 15 residues. For the CDR3, the DNA is TGTGCCAGCAGCCGGGACACCTTTAACTCATATGGCTACACCTTC. Residues: CASSRDTFNSYGYTF.

The genes are TRBV2 and TRBJ2-1; D possibly corresponds to TRBD2 (6 bases). Per germline, CDR1 SNHLY and CDR2 FYNNEI. This CDR3 is 14 amino acids long. V lost 7 bases, J lost 0 bases, and 10 bases lay in between. This CDR3 reads CASKAGNSYNEQFF. The CDR3 DNA is TGTGCCAGCAAGGCGGGGAACTCCTACAATGAGCAGTTCTTC.

V is TRBV7-3 and J is TRBJ1-2; D is possibly TRBD1 (6 bases). The CDR3 runs 13 residues. V lost 2 bases, J lost 11 bases, and 15 bases lay in between. Germline V gene lookup returns CDR1 SGHTA and CDR2 FQGTGA. The CDR3 coding sequence is TGTGCCAGCAGCTTACAACAGGGTTCTGGTTACACCTTC. It yields the protein CASSLQQGSGYTF.

The CDR3 bases are TGTGCCAGCAGTCGAGGGTCCTTCACAGATACGCAGTATTTT. As protein: CASSRGSFTDTQYF. V gene TRBV6-5 combines with J gene TRBJ2-3, with a weak D call TRBD2 (5 bases). V gave up 5 bases and J gave up 2 bases, with 11 bases separating them. The CDR3 consists of 14 residues. Per germline, CDR1 MNHEY and CDR2 SVGAGI.

This clonotype was counted only a few times. This chain connects TRBV29-1 to TRBJ1-2; 9 bases fit TRBD1. The V gene end was trimmed by 4 bases and the J gene end by 8 bases; junction bases not matched to a gene: 11. CDR1 and CDR2 from the germline V gene are SQVTM and ANQGSEA. The CDR3 contains 14 residues. The CDR3 nucleotides read TGCAGCGTTGGGGGGAGACAGGGGGTAGGAGGCTACACCTTC. Its translation: CSVGGRQGVGGYTF.

This chain connects TRBV11-2 to TRBJ2-3; TRBD1 might be the D (5 bases). CDR1 and CDR2 (germline): SGHAT, FQNNGV. V dropped 4 bases and J dropped 3 bases, with 17 bases sitting between them. The CDR3 totals 16 residues. For the CDR3, the DNA is TGTGCCAGCAGCTCCCTCCGACAGATCCGAACAGATACGCAGTATTTT. Protein product: CASSSLRQIRTDTQYF.

The gene calls are TRBV4-1 and TRBJ1-4; no definite D call. V lost 0 bases and J 7 bases, leaving 6 bases between the germline ends. The CDR3 sequence is 13 residues long. CDR1 is MGHRA and CDR2 is YSYEKL in the germline V gene. CDR3 in DNA: TGCGCCAGCAGCCAAGAAGGGCGTGAAAAACTGTTTTTT. Protein: CASSQEGREKLFF.

This clonotype was observed a handful of times. This rearrangement joins TRBV6-2 or TRBV6-3 to TRBJ2-7; 7 bases align to TRBD1. The CDR3 has 15 amino acids. V shed 2 bases, J shed 9 bases, and the junction held 13 bases outside the gene matches. Germline V gives CDR1 MNHEY, CDR2 SVGEGT. The CDR3 here is CASSYLPSRTGRQYF. The CDR3, as DNA: TGTGCCAGCAGTTACCTTCCCTCCCGGACAGGTCGGCAGTACTTC.

The chain employs TRBV28 and TRBJ1-2, with a tentative D call TRBD1 (6 bases). The CDR3 consists of 12 residues. V shed 7 bases and J shed 6 bases, with 12 bases lying between them. Germline assignment: CDR1 MDHEN and CDR2 SYDVKM. The CDR3 sequence is CASTSRGDGYTF. The CDR3 nucleotides are TGTGCCAGCACCTCTAGGGGGGATGGCTACACCTTC.

The chain links TRBV19 to TRBJ1-2; 7 positions agree with TRBD1. Germline lookup yields CDR1 LNHDA and CDR2 SQIVND (reference sequence). V lost 7 bases to trimming and J lost 3 bases; unmatched junction nucleotides: 11. The CDR3 loop spans 15 amino acids. The CDR3 sequence is CASIPDRILDYGYTF. CDR3 nucleotide sequence: TGTGCCAGTATACCGGACAGGATACTTGACTATGGCTACACCTTC.

The chain employs TRBV6-5 and TRBJ2-7, with 7 bases identical to TRBD1. Germline values: CDR1 MNHEY, CDR2 SVGAGI. Trimming took 11 bases from V and 3 from J; bases not matched to a gene: 13. The CDR3 sequence is 14 residues long. The CDR3 nucleotides read TGTGCCTCCAACGGGCCAGGGGGAATCTACGAGCAGTACTTC. It codes for CASNGPGGIYEQYF.

This chain connects TRBV6-5 to TRBJ1-1, with D tentatively TRBD1 (6 bases). The germline V and J ends were trimmed by 7 bases and 3 bases, with 15 bases remaining between them. CDR1 and CDR2 from the germline V gene are MNHEY and SVGAGI. The length of the CDR3 is 14 residues. The CDR3 sequence: CASTTTGPDTEAFF. The CDR3, as DNA: TGTGCCAGCACTACGACAGGCCCGGACACTGAAGCTTTCTTT.

This clonotype was seen a handful of times. This chain uses TRBV6-1 with TRBJ1-6; 10 positions match TRBD1. J lost 10 bases, V lost 2 bases, and 5 bases had no gene match. The length of the CDR3 is 15 residues. Germline values: CDR1 MNHNS, CDR2 SASEGT. The CDR3 spells CASSERGTGESPLHF. In nucleotides, the CDR3 is TGTGCCAGCAGTGAACGTGGGACAGGGGAATCACCCCTCCACTTT.

Only one count was recorded for this clonotype. The chain recombines TRBV5-5 with TRBJ2-6; 8 bases align to TRBD1. The CDR3 sequence is 16 residues long. CDR1 is SGHKS and CDR2 is YYEKEE in the germline V gene (reference sequence). The V and J ends lost 3 bases and 3 bases, in that order; junction bases with no gene match: 5. In nucleotides, the CDR3 is TGTGCCAGCAGCTCCACAGGGGGAGGTGGGGCCAACGTCCTGACTTTC. Its translation is CASSSTGGGGANVLTF. The full variable domain, in which reference TRBV5-5 and TRBJ2-6 provide the parts outside the CDR3, is DAGVTQSPTHLIKTRGQQVTLRCSPISGHKSVSWYQQVLGQGPQFIFQYYEKEERGRGNFPDRFSARQFPNYSSELNVNALLLGDSALYLCASSSTGGGGANVLTFGAGSRLTVL.

The V gene is TRBV28, the J gene TRBJ1-1; D call uncertain. The CDR3 runs 16 residues. CDR1 and CDR2 (germline): MDHEN, SYDVKM. V gave up 6 bases and J gave up 1 base, with 18 bases separating them. The CDR3 reads CASSNRGFGKNTEAFF. Written as DNA, the CDR3 is TGTGCCAGCAGCAACCGGGGTTTTGGAAAGAACACTGAAGCTTTCTTT.

This clonotype was seen only a few times. The chain couples TRBV15 to TRBJ2-5; 16 bases align to TRBD2. The CDR3 is 18 amino acids. Germline V CDR1 and CDR2: LNHNV, YYDKDF (reference sequence). J was trimmed by 11 bases and V by 4 bases; bases with no gene match: 16. CDR3 in amino acids: CATSKFSRGLAGGKEQYF. CDR3 bases: TGTGCCACCAGCAAGTTCTCCAGGGGACTAGCGGGGGGGAAGGAGCAGTACTTC.

V is TRBV4-2 and J is TRBJ2-7, with 8 nucleotides matching TRBD1. The J call may be incorrect, as the DNA end agrees better with TRBJ2-5. Germline-derived CDR1 and CDR2 are LGHNA and YNFKEQ. The CDR3 runs 15 residues. CDR3 sequence: CASSPGQGIFETQYF. CDR3 DNA: TGTGCCAGCAGCCCAGGACAGGGTATATTCGAGACCCAGTACTTC.

The rearrangement uses TRBV7-2 and TRBJ2-1; possibly TRBD1 for D (6 bases). The J call is doubtful: the DNA matches TRBJ2-7 better. CDR3 length: 15 residues. CDR1 is SGHTA and CDR2 is FQGNSA in the germline V gene. For the CDR3, the DNA is TGTGCCAGCAGCCCACTACAGGGTTCCTACAATGAGCAGTACTTC. Protein sequence: CASSPLQGSYNEQYF.

The chain employs TRBV7-2 and TRBJ2-4, with D perhaps matching TRBD2 (7 bases). The CDR3 has 17 residues. CDR1 and CDR2 (germline): SGHTA, FQGNSA. V was clipped by 3 bases and J by 3 bases, with 18 bases between them. In DNA form, the CDR3 reads TGTGCCAGCAGCTTTAATGGGGGGGCTAGGAGCAAAAACATTCAGTACTTC. It encodes CASSFNGGARSKNIQYF. Supplemented by reference TRBV7-2 and TRBJ2-4, the full variable domain reads GAGVSQSPSNKVTEKGKDVELRCDPISGHTALYWYRQSLGQGLEFLIYFQGNSAPDKSGLPSDRFSAERTGGSVSTLTIQRTQQEDSAVYLCASSFNGGARSKNIQYFGAGTRLSVL.

The genes are TRBV12-3 or TRBV12-4 and TRBJ2-5; D gene unclear. There are 13 residues in the CDR3. Trimming took 6 bases from V and 4 from J, leaving 12 bases between them. The CDR3 sequence is CASSYLVAETQYF. The CDR3 DNA follows: TGTGCCAGCAGCTACCTCGTAGCAGAGACCCAGTACTTC.

The gene calls are TRBV7-2 and TRBJ2-1, with D unresolved. Germline loops: CDR1 SGHTA, CDR2 FQGNSA. Trimming took 2 bases from V and 8 from J, leaving 19 bases between them. The CDR3 is made up of 16 amino acids. The CDR3 here is CASSLPYQTGLHEQFF. In nucleotides, the CDR3 is TGTGCCAGCAGCTTACCATACCAGACGGGCCTACATGAGCAGTTCTTC.